This TCR beta chain was identified in a study of blood T cells in healthy people across ages. Overall study context: Per two T cells, about one barcoded beta molecule was captured through template switching.

PCR was performed a second time for 7 to 11 cycles using a sample-barcoded 5' primer and a J-beta primer mix. All cDNA molecules were each tagged by a template-switch adaptor with 12 random nucleotides. TCRdb called the 5' RACE reads again in MiXCR, with one record for every CDR3 protein. The table records around 940,000 distinct CDR3 sequences, 51% of them present only once. CDR3 size: 16 residues. CDR1 and CDR2 (germline): LNHNV, YYDKDF (reference sequence). The V segment lost 3 bases and the J segment 5 bases; nucleotides outside the gene matches: 11. In its sample, this clonotype was seen a few times.

The chain uses TRBV15 and TRBJ1-2; 8 bases agree with TRBD1. This clonotype originated in a woman aged 60-70 years in good health. The sequencing input was blood. As DNA, the CDR3 is TGTGCCACCAGCAGTCCCTTAGGACAGGGAGAATATGGCTACACCTTC. It encodes CATSSPLGQGEYGYTF.